This T cell receptor beta chain was captured in a study of cytomegalovirus exposure and HLA in healthy donors. Study-level findings and limits: One variant, a missense change in DCLRE1C, was linked in a later analysis to TCR beta V- and J-gene trimming. In vitro assays verified that a few CMV-associated chains recognized CMV antigens specifically. Investigators reported 150 to 200 TCR beta chains as tied to cytomegalovirus.

A multiplex PCR was run with 60 Vbeta primers and 13 Jbeta primers. The protocol was immunoSEQ multiplex PCR, while the TCRdb copy is restricted to in-frame clones and leaves out a portion. The table lists 150,000 to 200,000 clones, roughly 79% of them singletons. The germline V gene has CDR1 MNHEY and CDR2 SMNVEV (reference sequence). Deletions cut 0 bases from V and 4 bases from J, with 7 bases between. This CDR3 has 13 residues. The sample holds a few counts of this clone. Its target is not known. This receptor was identified in a woman aged 18-29 years in good health and CMV-seropositive. Sequences were obtained from PBMCs. The chain has TRBV27 and TRBJ2-7; D is unresolved. CDR3 coding DNA: TGTGCCAGCAGTTTATCGGCCGGGTACGAGCAGTACTTC. It translates to CASSLSAGYEQYF.